Each of the 23 T cell receptor beta chains below was sequenced from the same sample in a study of shared clonotypes between healthy human individuals. Assay: immunoSEQ multiplex PCR; the TCRdb copy retains only in-frame clones and omits some. The data contain fewer than 1.4 million clones, around 82% of them singletons. Source material: memory CD4+ T cells from PBMCs. Regarding subset: CD45RA-negative fraction. Receptors originate from a man between 18 and 35 years old in good health. Some clones in this sample may be carry-over from other donors' samples.

On this clone itself: This may arise from a read error, as a much more abundant clone is one base away. This sample also contains other DNA sequences that code for the same CDR3. The V call is TRBV28, the J call TRBJ2-2, with unresolved D. V was pared by 3 bases and J by 1 base, with 3 bases between. This CDR3 has 13 amino acids. Germline-derived CDR1 and CDR2 are MDHEN and SYDVKM. CDR3 bases: TGTGCCAGCAGTTTGGTGAACACCGGGGAGCTGTTTTTT. It encodes CASSLVNTGELFF.

Details on this clone: Other DNA sequences in the same sample also yield this CDR3. The J gene is TRBJ2-1, the V gene TRBV5-4, with TRBD1 matching 9 bases. The germline gives CDR1 SGHNT, CDR2 YYREEE (reference sequence). The CDR3 covers 15 residues. V dropped 0 bases and J dropped 2; count of bases not matched to a gene: 0. The CDR3 coding sequence is TGTGCCAGCAGCTTGGGACAGGGGGCCTACAATGAGCAGTTCTTC. The encoded protein is CASSLGQGAYNEQFF.

The V gene is TRBV28, the J gene TRBJ2-7; 10 bases line up with TRBD2. The CDR3 is made up of 15 amino acids. Per germline, CDR1 MDHEN and CDR2 SYDVKM. V dropped 6 bases and J dropped 1; count of bases not matched to a gene: 6. The CDR3 loop reads CASSVAGGQSYEQYF. CDR3 bases: TGTGCCAGCAGCGTAGCGGGAGGCCAGTCCTACGAGCAGTACTTC.

The rearrangement links TRBV29-1 to TRBJ2-5; D not resolved. The V gene's germline CDR1 is SQVTM and CDR2 ANQGSEA. The CDR3 has 13 amino acids. The ends were cut back, 5 bases at V and 0 bases at J, with 10 bases in the middle. In DNA form, the CDR3 reads TGCAGCGTTCGTCAGAGGTACCAAGAGACCCAGTACTTC. Translating it yields CSVRQRYQETQYF.

This chain joins TRBV9 and TRBJ2-1; 7 bases align to TRBD2. The CDR3 totals 17 residues. Trimming took 4 bases from V and 6 from J; bases not matched to a gene: 16. Germline-derived CDR1 and CDR2 are SGDLS and YYNGEE. Here the CDR3 reads CASSTLGERGRPNEQFF. The CDR3 coding sequence is TGTGCCAGCAGCACCCTCGGTGAGCGGGGTAGACCCAATGAGCAGTTCTTC.

The chain is built from TRBV2 and TRBJ2-7; D could derive from TRBD1 or TRBD2 (6 bases each). Trimming pared 10 bases from V and 3 bases from J, leaving 22 bases between. The V gene's germline CDR1 is SNHLY and CDR2 FYNNEI. The CDR3 runs to 15 residues. The CDR3 DNA reads as TGTGCCACCGGGGGCGCGGGGTTGGGGTACTACGAGCAGTACTTC. It encodes CATGGAGLGYYEQYF.

The J gene is TRBJ2-3, the V gene TRBV5-1, with TRBD1 matching 8 bases. CDR3 length: 14 amino acids. V shed 9 bases, J shed 3 bases, and the junction held 9 bases outside the gene matches. Germline CDR1 reads SGHRS; CDR2 reads YFSETQ. Here the CDR3 DNA reads TGCGCCACCACGACAGGGGTGGTTACAGATACGCAGTATTTT. Its translation is CATTTGVVTDTQYF.

This clone was counted a few times. V gene TRBV2 combines with J gene TRBJ2-1, with TRBD2 identical over 8 bases. CDR3 length: 14 amino acids. J gave up 8 bases and V 4 bases, and 7 bases lay outside the gene matches. Germline V CDR1 and CDR2: SNHLY, FYNNEI. The chain's CDR3 is CASSVNGREDEQFF. Here the CDR3 DNA reads TGTGCCAGCAGTGTAAACGGGAGGGAGGATGAGCAGTTCTTC. The full variable domain, with the rest looked up from reference TRBV2 and TRBJ2-1, is EPEVTQTPSHQVTQMGQEVILRCVPISNHLYFYWYRQILGQKVEFLVSFYNNEISEKSEIFDDQFSVERPDGSNFTLKIRSTKLEDSAMYFCASSVNGREDEQFFGPGTRLTVL.

The CDR3 DNA reads as TGCAGCGTGACGAGACAGAGGGCGGGGGGCTACACCTTC. Its translation is CSVTRQRAGGYTF. J is TRBJ1-2 and V is TRBV29-1, with D possibly TRBD1 on 5 matching bases. CDR1 is SQVTM and CDR2 is ANQGSEA in the germline V gene. This CDR3 is 13 amino acids long. The germline V and J ends were trimmed by 6 bases and 8 bases, with 19 bases remaining between them.

This chain uses TRBV29-1 with TRBJ1-2, with D perhaps matching TRBD1 (5 bases). Trimming took off 3 bases at V and 6 bases at J, with 17 bases between the two ends. The CDR3 loop spans 14 amino acids. Looked up from germline, CDR1 is SQVTM and CDR2 is ANQGSEA. CDR3 in DNA: TGCAGCGTTGAGGGTGGGGCCAGGGTCGATGGCTACACCTTC. It specifies CSVEGGARVDGYTF.

The V call is TRBV28, the J call TRBJ1-2; D unclear. CDR3 length: 12 amino acids. V was trimmed by 5 bases and J by 5 bases, leaving 9 bases between them. Germline values: CDR1 MDHEN, CDR2 SYDVKM. The chain's CDR3 is CASSPVAYGYTF. CDR3 nucleotide sequence: TGTGCCAGCAGTCCCGTGGCTTATGGCTACACCTTC.

The chain employs TRBV4-2 and TRBJ1-1, with TRBD1 identical over 9 bases. In germline, CDR1 is LGHNA, CDR2 YNFKEQ. This CDR3 spans 16 amino acids. The ends lost 3 bases at V and 0 bases at J; junction bases unmatched: 5. The CDR3 nucleotides are TGTGCCAGCAGCCACTCGGGACAGGGAATGAACACTGAAGCTTTCTTT. Translation: CASSHSGQGMNTEAFF.

CDR3 sequence: CASSVGRHGQETQYF. The DNA for the CDR3 is TGTGCCAGCAGCGTAGGGAGACACGGCCAAGAGACCCAGTACTTC. The chain is built from TRBV9 and TRBJ2-5; no firm D call. The germline V and J ends were trimmed by 0 bases and 1 base, with 10 bases remaining between them. Germline values: CDR1 SGDLS, CDR2 YYNGEE. The CDR3 consists of 15 residues. The full variable domain, with the rest looked up from reference TRBV9 and TRBJ2-5, is DSGVTQTPKHLITATGQRVTLRCSPRSGDLSVYWYQQSLDQGLQFLIQYYNGEERAKGNILERFSAQQFPDLHSELNLSSLELGDSALYFCASSVGRHGQETQYFGPGTRLLVL.

This clone was observed a few times. The rearrangement uses TRBV29-1 and TRBJ2-2; 8 nucleotides line up with TRBD1. The V segment lost 6 bases and the J segment 7 bases; nucleotides outside the gene matches: 7. Per germline, CDR1 SQVTM and CDR2 ANQGSEA. This CDR3 has 13 residues. The CDR3 coding sequence is TGCAGCGTCCTCCAGGGGGCGGTCGGGGAGCTGTTTTTT. Amino acid sequence: CSVLQGAVGELFF.

Comment on this clone: A read error may produce the germline difference seen at one junction end. The rearrangement joins TRBV4-3 to TRBJ2-1; possibly TRBD2 for D (6 bases). Germline CDR1 reads LGHNA; CDR2 reads YSLEER. CDR3 length: 17 amino acids. This CDR3 reads CASNQGGGAGMRGEQFF. Here the CDR3 DNA reads TGCGCCAGCAACCAAGGCGGCGGGGCAGGGATGAGAGGTGAGCAGTTCTTC.

The rearrangement joins TRBV28 to TRBJ1-2; D is unclear. The CDR3 has 14 residues. Germline V CDR1 and CDR2: MDHEN, SYDVKM. With 3 bases removed from V and 1 base from J, the gap between germline ends came to 9 bases. In nucleotides, the CDR3 is TGTGCCAGCAGTTTCAGCGGCGGTAACTATGGCTACACCTTC. Translated: CASSFSGGNYGYTF.

The chain uses TRBV11-2 and TRBJ2-1; 9 nucleotides match TRBD2. The CDR3 is made up of 14 amino acids. Germline CDR1 is SGHAT and CDR2 is FQNNGV. With 5 bases clipped from V and 8 bases from J, the junction kept 7 bases outside the gene matches. CDR3 DNA: TGTGCCAGCAGCCCGCAGGGACTAGCCTATGAGCAGTTCTTC. This gives the protein CASSPQGLAYEQFF.

The CDR3 region is CASSLGTGGVPDTQYF. CDR3 sequence (DNA): TGTGCCAGCAGCCTGGGCACGGGAGGGGTCCCAGATACGCAGTATTTT. The V call is TRBV7-3, the J call TRBJ2-3; 8 nucleotides align to TRBD2. Unmatched junction bases numbered 11, after V lost 5 bases and J lost 4 bases. The CDR3 extends over 16 amino acids. In germline, CDR1 is SGHTA, CDR2 FQGTGA.

V is TRBV7-3 and J is TRBJ2-2; D not resolved. V shed 2 bases and J shed 0 bases, with 7 bases lying between them. The CDR3 spans 15 residues. The germline V gene has CDR1 SGHTA and CDR2 FQGTGA. The CDR3 DNA follows: TGTGCCAGCAGCTTAGAAGAGACGAACACCGGGGAGCTGTTTTTT. Translated: CASSLEETNTGELFF.

The chain has TRBV10-3 and TRBJ1-2; D call uncertain. V lost 6 bases and J 7 bases, leaving 21 bases between the germline ends. The CDR3 runs 15 residues. Per the germline V gene, CDR1 is ENHRY and CDR2 is SYGVKD. CDR3 DNA: TGTGCCATCAGCCACCCCGACGGATTCTCGAGTGGCTACACCTTC. It specifies CAISHPDGFSSGYTF.

The rearrangement joins TRBV5-1 to TRBJ1-5, with D perhaps matching TRBD1 (5 bases). The germline CDR1 and CDR2 sequences are SGHRS and YFSETQ. CDR3 length: 14 amino acids. V dropped 0 bases and J dropped 7 bases, with 11 bases sitting between them. This chain's CDR3 is CASSLGGTEQPQHF. CDR3 coding DNA: TGCGCCAGCAGCTTGGGAGGGACGGAGCAGCCCCAGCATTTT.

The chain uses TRBV7-9 and TRBJ1-1; D is perhaps TRBD1 (5 bases). Germline CDR1 is SEHNR and CDR2 is FQNEAQ (reference sequence). The CDR3 runs 13 residues. V lost 7 bases and J lost 6, with 15 bases in between. In nucleotides, the CDR3 is TGTGCCAGCATCCGAGACAGAGGCGCTGAAGCTTTCTTT. Protein product: CASIRDRGAEAFF.

V is TRBV11-2 and J is TRBJ1-3; no definite D call. This CDR3 is built from 15 residues. The germline V gene has CDR1 SGHAT and CDR2 FQNNGV. V was cut by 2 bases and J by 1 base, with 9 bases left in between. The CDR3: CASSLRQASGNTIYF. In DNA form, the CDR3 reads TGTGCCAGCAGCTTAAGGCAGGCGTCTGGAAACACCATATATTTT.